These T cell receptor beta chains were read from a single sample in a study of beta chain features in type 1 diabetes. Produced via immunoSEQ multiplex PCR; TCRdb's table is partial and in-frame only. The table lists approximately 170,000 clones, less than 9.5% of them singletons. The material sequenced was central memory CD4+ T cells from blood. These receptors were obtained from a woman younger than 30 in good health. Each CDR3 is given without its conserved first and last residue. Some rows have no size entry. The others give once, few or many, or a class for an expanded clone.

CDR3aa,v_gene,j_gene,abundance
ASSPLISGTRNEQY,TRBV7-9,-,-
ASTTGPGGNTEAF,TRBV5-1,TRBJ1-1,few
ASSFTGSNTGELF,TRBV7-9,TRBJ2-2,once
ASSKRTANQPQH,TRBV21-1,TRBJ1-5,few
ASSLAGQTAGANVLT,TRBV11-2,TRBJ2-6,-
ASSLDRGGSNEQF,TRBV18,TRBJ2-1,-
ASSASTDTQY,TRBV2,TRBJ2-3,few
ASRPIAGRVTGELF,TRBV4-1,TRBJ2-2,few
ASSPPGGQHSPLH,TRBV6-5,TRBJ1-6,few
ASSKGTQGYEQY,TRBV21-1,TRBJ2-7,few
ASSGGSGGAPSEQF,TRBV2,TRBJ2-1,few
ASSPQIRQF,TRBV11-3,TRBJ2-1,few
ASSGSRQGSEAF,TRBV7-8,TRBJ1-1,-
ASSLTGEEGYEQY,TRBV5-1,TRBJ2-7,-
ASSQDLSGGSRTQY,TRBV4-3,TRBJ2-3,few
ASSFNGNYEQY,TRBV5-5,TRBJ2-7,-
ASSLSTGGAYGYT,TRBV5-4,TRBJ1-2,few
ASSYEGAYGYT,TRBV6-5,TRBJ1-2,-
ASSFGGADDGYT,TRBV7-2,TRBJ1-2,-
ASSGGISGGEKLF,TRBV2,TRBJ1-4,few